This entry concerns a single TCR beta chain. Its antigen is not yet known. It has no much larger one-base neighbor in the sample; base qualities were not kept. TCRbeta CDR3 regions were amplified from genomic DNA by means of the immunoSEQ Assay, a bias-controlled multiplex PCR. In the paper's pipeline: Within the assay, amplification of reference gene primers was used to estimate how many nucleated cells each sample contained. To quantify the absolute abundance of each unique TCRbeta CDR3 rearrangement, sequence reads were collapsed and filtered. For each sample, productive Simpson clonality was calculated by taking the square root of Simpson's diversity index across productive rearrangements. TCRdb retrieved this table from immuneACCESS and kept in-frame rearrangements only. Not all clones are present; in checked studies, unresolved V genes account for under half, and no reason is known for the remainder. That table supplies the V and J calls and clone size; D and trimming were determined from the DNA. The sample includes about 98,000 clones, with roughly 86% observed a single time. The top ten clones comprise 10% to 13% of the sample.

The collaborating institutions used their own protocols to collect whole blood in K2EDTA tubes. For TCRbeta analysis, collaborator samples were shipped as frozen whole blood, as isolated PBMCs, or as DNA extracted from either sample type. The data derive from a study of blood T cell repertoires in COVID-19 (dated by TCRdb to 2019 to 2021). The study in broad terms: The collaborator samples originated in the United States, Italy and Spain and spanned the acute and convalescent phases of COVID-19. A de-identified subject ID, COVID-19 status, age in years and sex were almost always included in the sample metadata. Where available, HLA class I and class II types were obtained from metadata supplied by the sample provider rather than from assay-based typing. Samples came from the ongoing ImmuneRACE study (first 160 participants) plus 1,254 subjects from 6 global collaborators. The dataset comprised deeply sampled blood TCRbeta repertoires from subjects exposed to, actively infected with, or recovered from COVID-19. A freely available public database, intended as a resource for researchers studying the immune response to SARS-CoV-2, is where the repertoires were released. The prospective study material was composed of cDNA or gDNA derived from T cells, B-cell-depleted T cells, or PBMCs. Beyond this particular receptor, the publication reports: The quantity of clinical and demographic metadata differed by source and by participant and was supplied without curation.

From the germline V gene (reference sequence), CDR1 is MNHNY and CDR2 is SVGAGI. Reading from cysteine to phenylalanine, the CDR3 counts 20 amino acids. Of the read, only the CDR3 DNA is kept; its 60 bases are in frame from base 1. Trimming at the junction amounts to 6 bases on V and 0 bases on J, and the germline ends lie 24 bases apart. This chain joins TRBV6-6 to TRBJ1-6; tentative D gene TRBD1, with 5 bases matching. The receptor was isolated from a middle-aged man with acute or convalescent COVID-19. Sequences were obtained from peripheral blood. Here is the DNA: TGTGCCAGCAGCTACGGGGGGGGACGGGGTACCTACTCCTATAATTCACCCCTCCACTTT. Its protein reads: CASSYGGGRGTYSYNSPLHF.